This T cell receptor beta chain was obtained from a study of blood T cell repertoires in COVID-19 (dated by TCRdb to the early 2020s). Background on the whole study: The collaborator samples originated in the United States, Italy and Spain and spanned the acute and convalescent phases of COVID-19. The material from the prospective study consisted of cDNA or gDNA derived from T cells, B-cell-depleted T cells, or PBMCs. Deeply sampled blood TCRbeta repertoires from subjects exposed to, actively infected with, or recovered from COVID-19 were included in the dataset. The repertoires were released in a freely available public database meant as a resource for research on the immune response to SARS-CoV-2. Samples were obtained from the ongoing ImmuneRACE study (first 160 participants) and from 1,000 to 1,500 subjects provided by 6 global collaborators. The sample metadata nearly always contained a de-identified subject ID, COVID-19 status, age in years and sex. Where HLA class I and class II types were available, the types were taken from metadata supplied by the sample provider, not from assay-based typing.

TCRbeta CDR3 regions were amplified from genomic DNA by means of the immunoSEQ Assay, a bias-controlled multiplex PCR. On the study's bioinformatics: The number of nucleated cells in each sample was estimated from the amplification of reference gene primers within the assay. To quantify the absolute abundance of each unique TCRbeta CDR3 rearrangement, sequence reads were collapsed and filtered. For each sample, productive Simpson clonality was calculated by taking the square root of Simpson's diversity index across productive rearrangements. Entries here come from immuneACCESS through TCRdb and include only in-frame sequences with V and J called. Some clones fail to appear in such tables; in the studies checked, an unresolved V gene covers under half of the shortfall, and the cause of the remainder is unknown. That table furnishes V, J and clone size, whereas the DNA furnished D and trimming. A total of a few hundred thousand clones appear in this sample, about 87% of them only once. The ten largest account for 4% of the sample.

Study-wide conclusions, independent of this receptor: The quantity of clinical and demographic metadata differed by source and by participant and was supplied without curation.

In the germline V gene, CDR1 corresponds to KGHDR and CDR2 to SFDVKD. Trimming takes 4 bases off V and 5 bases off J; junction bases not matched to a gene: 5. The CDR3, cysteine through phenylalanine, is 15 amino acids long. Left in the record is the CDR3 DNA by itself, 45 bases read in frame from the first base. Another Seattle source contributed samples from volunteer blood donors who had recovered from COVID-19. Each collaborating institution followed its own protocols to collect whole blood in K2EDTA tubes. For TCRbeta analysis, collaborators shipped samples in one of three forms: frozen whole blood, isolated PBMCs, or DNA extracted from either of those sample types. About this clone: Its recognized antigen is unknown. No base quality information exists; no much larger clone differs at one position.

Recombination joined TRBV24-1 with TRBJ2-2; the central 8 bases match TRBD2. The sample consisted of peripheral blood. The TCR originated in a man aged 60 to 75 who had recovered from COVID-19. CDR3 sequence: CATSESIAGTGELFF. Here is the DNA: TGTGCCACCAGTGAGTCAATAGCGGGGACCGGGGAGCTGTTTTTT.